The sequence of this T cell receptor beta chain was determined in a study of blood T cell repertoires in COVID-19. Sequencing was performed with immunoSEQ multiplex PCR; in TCRdb, only in-frame clones are kept and a portion is missing. The sample consists of 90,000 or so clones, roughly 82% of them appearing once. Trimming shortened V by 0 bases and J by 9 bases, and 15 bases separated the two germline ends. Germline V gene sequence: CDR1 LGHNA, CDR2 YSLEER. The CDR3 sequence is 15 residues long. This receptor was identified in a human donor in a cohort sampled during active COVID-19. Sequences were obtained from peripheral blood. The V and J genes are TRBV4-3 and TRBJ2-1; D perhaps matches TRBD2 (6 bases). DNA of the CDR3: TGCGCCAGCAGCCAAGAGTGGCTAGCGAGGGGTGAGCAGTTCTTC. Encoded protein: CASSQEWLARGEQFF.